The 23 T cell receptor beta chains presented below share a single source sample, sequenced in a study of early T cells in non-severe SARS-CoV-2 infection. TCRdb itself ran the 5' RACE reads through MiXCR, one entry per CDR3 protein. The repertoire has about 35,000 distinct CDR3 sequences, more than 5% of them found once; the top ten carry 14%. The sample taken for sequencing was whole blood. These receptors were obtained from an adult who was a healthcare worker with PCR-confirmed SARS-CoV-2 infection or an uninfected control (not recorded which).

This clonotype was recorded many times. V usage is TRBV12-3 or TRBV12-4 and J usage is TRBJ1-2, with D tentatively TRBD1 (5 bases). The CDR3 covers 13 residues. The germline V and J ends were trimmed by 0 bases and 4 bases, with 6 bases remaining between them. DNA for the CDR3: TGTGCCAGCAGTTTAGCAGGGACCTATGGCTACACCTTC. It translates to CASSLAGTYGYTF.

CDR3 sequence reads: CASSQVTSGGAAQFF. The CDR3 nucleotides are TGTGCCAGCAGCCAAGTTACTAGCGGGGGGGCGGCGCAGTTCTTC. This chain joins TRBV3-1 and TRBJ2-1, with 13 bases matching TRBD2. This CDR3 is built from 15 residues. Trimming cost V 1 base and J 12 bases; bases outside gene matches: 6. Germline CDR1 is LGHDT and CDR2 is YNNKEL (reference sequence).

The chain links TRBV7-8 to TRBJ2-3; 7 bases are shared with TRBD2. Germline lookup yields CDR1 SGHVS and CDR2 FQNEAQ. This CDR3 has 18 amino acids. The trim removed 1 base at V and 3 bases at J, leaving 13 bases unmatched. The CDR3 bases are TGTGCCAGCAGCTTAGATGGGACTACTGCCACCAGAACAGATACGCAGTATTTT. It yields the protein CASSLDGTTATRTDTQYF.

This clonotype turned up a few times. The rearrangement joins TRBV5-4 to TRBJ2-1, with 7 bases aligning to TRBD1. This CDR3 contains 15 residues. Germline lookup yields CDR1 SGHNT and CDR2 YYREEE (reference sequence). J was trimmed by 5 bases and V by 2 bases; bases with no gene match: 7. CDR3 sequence (DNA): TGTGCCAGCAGCTTCGACAGGGAATTCAACAATGAGCAGTTCTTC. This codes for CASSFDREFNNEQFF. The full variable domain, in which reference TRBV5-4 and TRBJ2-1 provide the parts outside the CDR3, is ETGVTQSPTHLIKTRGQQVTLRCSSQSGHNTVSWYQQALGQGPQFIFQYYREEENGRGNFPPRFSGLQFPNYSSELNVNALELDDSALYLCASSFDREFNNEQFFGPGTRLTVL.

The sample holds many counts of this clonotype. This sequence joins TRBV20-1 and TRBJ1-1; TRBD1 matches at 9 bases. Trimming removed 1 base from V and 3 bases from J; junction bases left unmatched: 0. This CDR3 is built from 13 residues. Looked up from germline, CDR1 is DFQATT and CDR2 is SNEGSKA (reference sequence). CDR3 sequence (DNA): TGCAGTGCTAGAGGGACAGGGGACACTGAAGCTTTCTTT. Translated: CSARGTGDTEAFF.

This clonotype has only a few counts. J is TRBJ1-1 and V is TRBV6-1, with unresolved D. Germline CDR1 reads MNHNS; CDR2 reads SASEGT. The length of the CDR3 is 14 residues. The ends were cut back, 3 bases at V and 1 base at J, with 9 bases in the middle. As DNA, the CDR3 is TGTGCCAGCAGTGATCGGATAGCGAACACTGAAGCTTTCTTT. It is translated as CASSDRIANTEAFF.

In this sample, this clonotype turned up a few times. The rearrangement uses TRBV28 and TRBJ2-1, with D possibly matching TRBD1 (5 bases). Trimming stripped 5 bases from V and 10 bases from J, with 18 bases between. CDR1 and CDR2 (germline): MDHEN, SYDVKM. The CDR3 is 14 residues long. Written as DNA, the CDR3 is TGTGCCAGCAGTCAGGGATCCTCGGAAGAGGAGCAGTTCTTC. It encodes CASSQGSSEEEQFF. The complete variable domain, with remaining parts taken from reference TRBV28 and TRBJ2-1, reads DVKVTQSSRYLVKRTGEKVFLECVQDMDHENMFWYRQDPGLGLRLIYFSYDVKMKEKGDIPEGYSVSREKKERFSLILESASTNQTSMYLCASSQGSSEEEQFFGPGTRLTVL.

In this sample, this clonotype turned up many times. The chain joins TRBV29-1 to TRBJ2-3; D is perhaps TRBD2 (5 bases). This CDR3 has 13 residues. Trimming removed 3 bases at V and 0 bases at J, with 7 bases between. Germline CDR1 and CDR2: SQVTM and ANQGSEA. The CDR3 reads CSVEWESTDTQYF. The CDR3 DNA sequence: TGCAGCGTTGAGTGGGAGAGCACAGATACGCAGTATTTT.

This clonotype was found many times. The chain has TRBV11-2 and TRBJ2-7; TRBD1 aligns across 7 bases. V was clipped by 5 bases and J by 0 bases; unmatched bases: 4. CDR3 length equals 14 residues. Germline V CDR1 and CDR2: SGHAT, FQNNGV. CDR3 DNA sequence: TGTGCCAGCAGCCTACAGGGGAGCTCCTACGAGCAGTACTTC. It codes for CASSLQGSSYEQYF.

This CDR3 is CASSLARDSSYEQYF. For the CDR3, the DNA is TGTGCCAGCAGCTTGGCCCGGGACAGCTCCTACGAGCAGTACTTC. The rearrangement joins TRBV11-1 to TRBJ2-7; 7 nucleotides match TRBD1. The CDR3 spans 15 residues. J was trimmed by 0 bases and V by 3 bases; bases with no gene match: 5. CDR1 SGHAT and CDR2 FQDESV come from the germline V gene (reference sequence). Filled out from reference TRBV11-1 and TRBJ2-7, the complete variable domain reads EAEVAQSPRYKITEKSQAVAFWCDPISGHATLYWYRQILGQGPELLVQFQDESVVDDSQLPKDRFSAERLKGVDSTLKIQPAELGDSAMYLCASSLARDSSYEQYFGPGTRLTVT.

The chain carries TRBV20-1 and TRBJ2-3; D may be TRBD2 (5 bases). This CDR3 spans 16 amino acids. V lost 3 bases, J lost 6 bases, and 22 bases lay in between. Germline V gene data show CDR1 as DFQATT and CDR2 as SNEGSKA (reference sequence). The CDR3 sequence is CSASPLWLAGTDTQYF. CDR3 nucleotides: TGCAGTGCTAGTCCCTTGTGGCTAGCCGGTACTGATACGCAGTATTTT.

Notes on this clonotype: One end of the junction is discordant with germline, which a read error may explain. The J gene is TRBJ1-4, the V gene TRBV28; D is possibly TRBD1 (5 bases). Germline values: CDR1 MDHEN, CDR2 SYDVKM. The CDR3 runs to 16 residues. The CDR3 DNA follows: TGTGCCAGCAGCTTCACATCCGGGACCCCTAACGAAAAACTGTTTTTT. It is translated as CASSFTSGTPNEKLFF.

This clonotype was seen at least ten times. V gene TRBV19 combines with J gene TRBJ2-6; D not resolved. Deletions cut 6 bases from V and 0 bases from J, with 12 bases between. The CDR3 consists of 16 residues. Looked up from germline, CDR1 is LNHDA and CDR2 is SQIVND (reference sequence). The CDR3 nucleotides read TGTGCCAGTAGCCCCCGGCCCTTCTCTGGGGCCAACGTCCTGACTTTC. Its translation: CASSPRPFSGANVLTF.

This clonotype has a handful of counts. The J gene is TRBJ2-2, the V gene TRBV7-6; the match to TRBD2 covers 10 bases. The length of the CDR3 is 19 residues. V shed 4 bases, J shed 4 bases, and the junction held 15 bases outside the gene matches. Germline CDR1 SGHVS, CDR2 FNYEAQ. The CDR3 sequence is CASSYGTRKREGRTGELFF. For the CDR3, the DNA is TGTGCCAGCAGCTACGGGACTAGGAAGCGGGAGGGGCGCACCGGGGAGCTGTTTTTT.

This clonotype showed up many times. The chain is built from TRBV6-6 and TRBJ2-7; D may be TRBD1 (6 bases). Looked up from germline, CDR1 is MNHNY and CDR2 is SVGAGI (reference sequence). V shed 2 bases and J shed 7 bases, with 15 bases lying between them. The CDR3 covers 14 residues. The CDR3 DNA reads TGTGCCAGCAGTTACGGCAGGGGACCTATGGAGCAGTACTTC. Encoded protein: CASSYGRGPMEQYF.

This clonotype was counted only a few times. The chain recombines TRBV3-1 with TRBJ1-1; no reliable D call. CDR1 LGHDT and CDR2 YNNKEL come from the germline V gene (reference sequence). This CDR3 has 15 amino acids. V shed 4 bases and J shed 5 bases, with 17 bases lying between them. The CDR3 loop is CASSPQARLGTEAFF. For the CDR3, the DNA is TGTGCCAGCAGCCCCCAGGCCCGTTTGGGGACTGAAGCTTTCTTT.

This clonotype was counted a few times. J is TRBJ2-3 and V is TRBV28; D not certain. Between the trimmed V and J ends, which lost 6 bases and 2 bases, there was a span of 3 bases. The CDR3 length is 11 residues. CDR1 is MDHEN and CDR2 is SYDVKM in the germline V gene. CDR3 DNA sequence: TGTGCCAGCAGAGACACAGATACGCAGTATTTT. As protein: CASRDTDTQYF. Variable domain in full (rest from reference TRBV28 and TRBJ2-3): DVKVTQSSRYLVKRTGEKVFLECVQDMDHENMFWYRQDPGLGLRLIYFSYDVKMKEKGDIPEGYSVSREKKERFSLILESASTNQTSMYLCASRDTDTQYFGPGTRLTVL.

This clonotype was seen many times. The rearrangement links TRBV29-1 to TRBJ2-7; D possibly corresponds to TRBD1 (6 bases). From germline, CDR1 is SQVTM and CDR2 ANQGSEA. The V end lost 6 bases, the J end lost 4 bases, and 16 bases lay between the germline ends. This CDR3 region has 13 residues. Here the CDR3 reads CSVMGQGRYEQYF. CDR3 DNA: TGCAGCGTCATGGGGCAGGGGAGATACGAGCAGTACTTC.

This clonotype has at least ten counts. V usage is TRBV6-2 or TRBV6-3 and J usage is TRBJ2-1, with 9 positions matching TRBD1. Trimming at V came to 5 bases and at J to 8 bases, leaving 7 bases not matched to a gene. Germline V lookup: CDR1 MNHEY, CDR2 SVGEGT. The length of the CDR3 is 14 residues. The CDR3 region is CASSHRTGVDEQFF. CDR3 nucleotide sequence: TGTGCCAGCAGTCATCGGACAGGGGTAGATGAGCAGTTCTTC.

This clonotype was detected only a few times. The CDR3 loop reads CSADRLFSYNEQFF. The CDR3 region has the DNA TGCAGTGCCGACAGGCTATTCTCCTACAATGAGCAGTTCTTC. The chain employs TRBV20-1 and TRBJ2-1; a possible D gene is TRBD1 (6 bases). The CDR3 sequence is 14 residues long. Germline values: CDR1 DFQATT, CDR2 SNEGSKA (reference sequence). V dropped 6 bases and J dropped 0 bases, with 12 bases sitting between them.

This clonotype was found many times. V is TRBV20-1 and J is TRBJ1-1; 7 bases agree with TRBD1. Trimming cost V 1 base and J 0 bases; bases outside gene matches: 5. This CDR3 contains 15 residues. Germline V gene lookup returns CDR1 DFQATT and CDR2 SNEGSKA (reference sequence). This CDR3 is CSARVSTGLNTEAFF. CDR3 DNA sequence: TGCAGTGCTAGAGTATCGACAGGGTTGAACACTGAAGCTTTCTTT.

This clonotype was seen only a few times. This chain links TRBV19 with TRBJ1-4; D may be TRBD1 (5 bases). The CDR3 contains 15 residues. Trimming took off 6 bases at V and 0 bases at J, with 11 bases between the two ends. Germline assignment: CDR1 LNHDA and CDR2 SQIVND (reference sequence). DNA for the CDR3: TGTGCCAGTAGCCCACAGGTTCCAACTAATGAAAAACTGTTTTTT. It yields the protein CASSPQVPTNEKLFF.

This clonotype was counted ten times or more. V usage is TRBV7-2 and J usage is TRBJ2-2; D possibly uses TRBD1 or TRBD2 (5 bases each). Germline CDR1 and CDR2: SGHTA and FQGNSA. CDR3 length: 14 amino acids. V lost 9 bases and J 5 bases, leaving 16 bases between the germline ends. The CDR3 loop is CASLLGGYTGELFF. DNA for the CDR3: TGTGCCAGTCTGCTTGGGGGTTATACCGGGGAGCTGTTTTTT.